The entry below gives a single TCR beta chain sequence along with its context. This sample stems from a study of T cell changes during pregnancy in multiple sclerosis. V shed 3 bases and J 7 bases; nucleotides not matched to a gene: 8. The CDR3 has 14 amino acids. Germline CDR1 reads LNHDA; CDR2 reads SQIVND (reference sequence). The assay was immunoSEQ multiplex PCR, and TCRdb's table has in-frame clones only and misses some. The table lists tens of thousands of clones, about 92% of them singletons. The chain has TRBV19 and TRBJ1-2; 7 bases agree with TRBD1. Sequencing was performed on peripheral blood, taken in the third trimester of pregnancy. The source is a female donor in good health, enrolled as a control in a pregnancy study. The CDR3 region is CASSMLAGDSGYTF. The CDR3 nucleotides are TGTGCCAGTAGTATGCTGGCAGGGGACAGTGGCTACACCTTC.